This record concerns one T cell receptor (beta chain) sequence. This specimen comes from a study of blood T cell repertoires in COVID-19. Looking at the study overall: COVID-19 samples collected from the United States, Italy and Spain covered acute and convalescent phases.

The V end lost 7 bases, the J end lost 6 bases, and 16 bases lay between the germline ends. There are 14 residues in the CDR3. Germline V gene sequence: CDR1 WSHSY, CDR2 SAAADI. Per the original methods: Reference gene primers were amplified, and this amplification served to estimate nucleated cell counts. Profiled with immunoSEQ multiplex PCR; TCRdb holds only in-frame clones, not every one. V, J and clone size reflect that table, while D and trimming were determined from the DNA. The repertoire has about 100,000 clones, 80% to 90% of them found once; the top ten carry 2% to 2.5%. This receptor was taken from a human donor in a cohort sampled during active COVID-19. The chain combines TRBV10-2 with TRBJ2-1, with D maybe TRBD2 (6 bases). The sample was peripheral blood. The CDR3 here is CASTKLAASNEQFF. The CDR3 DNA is TGCGCCAGCACTAAATTAGCGGCGTCCAATGAGCAGTTCTTC.